This passage covers 4 T cell receptor beta chains from one sample sequenced in a study of shared T cell receptors in the human thymus. This table comes from immunoSEQ multiplex PCR, and its TCRdb copy is limited to in-frame clones, with some not included. Of hundreds of thousands of clones in the sample, more than 75% were seen once. The data were also submitted as part of a second study, on human thymus T cells.

Sample: thymocytes. These receptors were taken from a boy under two years old with a congenital heart defect.

Only a few counts were recorded for this clone. The chain carries TRBV5-1 and TRBJ2-7; 13 bases agree with TRBD2. Looked up from germline, CDR1 is SGHRS and CDR2 is YFSETQ. The V segment lost 4 bases and the J segment 3 bases; nucleotides outside the gene matches: 4. The CDR3 loop spans 15 amino acids. CDR3 coding DNA: TGCGCCAGCAGCCAGACTAGCGGGAGGATCTACGAGCAGTACTTC. Translating gives CASSQTSGRIYEQYF.

The genes are TRBV11-2 and TRBJ2-7, with TRBD2 matching 7 bases. Trimming took 3 bases from V and 0 from J; bases not matched to a gene: 14. Germline lookup yields CDR1 SGHAT and CDR2 FQNNGV. The CDR3 has 18 residues. The CDR3 DNA is TGTGCCAGCAGCTTTCCCGGCTTCGGGAGGCACAGCTCCTACGAGCAGTACTTC. It yields the protein CASSFPGFGRHSSYEQYF.

The rearrangement links TRBV5-5 to TRBJ2-5; 10 bases line up with TRBD1. With V trimmed by 0 bases and J by 4 bases, 3 bases remained unmatched. CDR1 and CDR2 (germline): SGHKS, YYEKEE (reference sequence). This CDR3 comprises 15 residues. CDR3 bases: TGTGCCAGCAGCTTGGGGACAGGGGGGTCAGAGACCCAGTACTTC. Amino acid sequence: CASSLGTGGSETQYF.

The genes are TRBV6-5 and TRBJ2-7; tentatively, D is TRBD2 (6 bases). Germline CDR1 MNHEY, CDR2 SVGAGI. This CDR3 has 14 residues. Trimming cost V 6 bases and J 5 bases, with 17 bases left between them. CDR3 bases: TGTGCCAGCAGCCGGGACTCCCGGCCCCACGAGCAGTACTTC. Translating it yields CASSRDSRPHEQYF.